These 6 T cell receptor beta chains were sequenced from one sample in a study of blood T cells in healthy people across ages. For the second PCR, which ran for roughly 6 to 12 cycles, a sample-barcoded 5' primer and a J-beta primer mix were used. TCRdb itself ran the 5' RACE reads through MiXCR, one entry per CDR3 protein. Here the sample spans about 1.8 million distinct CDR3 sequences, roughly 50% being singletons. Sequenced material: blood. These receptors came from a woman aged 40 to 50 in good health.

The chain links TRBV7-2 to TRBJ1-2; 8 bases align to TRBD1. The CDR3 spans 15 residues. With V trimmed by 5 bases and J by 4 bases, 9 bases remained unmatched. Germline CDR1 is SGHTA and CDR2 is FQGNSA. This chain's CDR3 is CASSGRQGRSYGYTF. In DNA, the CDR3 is TGTGCCAGCAGCGGACGACAGGGGCGGAGCTATGGCTACACCTTC.

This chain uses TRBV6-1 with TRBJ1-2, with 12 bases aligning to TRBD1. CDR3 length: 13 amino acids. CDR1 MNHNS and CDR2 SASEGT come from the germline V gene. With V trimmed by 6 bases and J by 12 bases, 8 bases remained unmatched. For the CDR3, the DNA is TGTGCCAGCAGCCCATACGGGACAGGGGGCCACACCTTC. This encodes CASSPYGTGGHTF.

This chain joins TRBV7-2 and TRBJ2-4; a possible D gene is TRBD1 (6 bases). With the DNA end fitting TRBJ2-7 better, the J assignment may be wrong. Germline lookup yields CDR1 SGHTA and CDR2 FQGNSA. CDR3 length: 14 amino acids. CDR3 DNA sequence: TGTGCCAGCGGGTTGATGGGACAACCCTACGAGCAGTACTTC. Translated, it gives CASGLMGQPYEQYF.

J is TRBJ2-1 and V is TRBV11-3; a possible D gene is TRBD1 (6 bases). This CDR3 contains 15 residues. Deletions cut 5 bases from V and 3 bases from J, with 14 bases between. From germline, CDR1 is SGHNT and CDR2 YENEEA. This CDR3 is CASSPEGTNYNEQFF. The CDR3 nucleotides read TGTGCCAGCAGCCCGGAAGGGACAAACTACAATGAGCAGTTCTTC.

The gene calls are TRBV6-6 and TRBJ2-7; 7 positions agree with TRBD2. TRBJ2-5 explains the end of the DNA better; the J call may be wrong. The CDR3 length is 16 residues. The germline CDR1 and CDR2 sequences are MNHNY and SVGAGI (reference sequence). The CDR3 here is CASSAMTAGLGETQYF. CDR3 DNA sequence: TGTGCCAGCAGCGCCATGACAGCGGGGTTAGGAGAGACCCAGTACTTC.

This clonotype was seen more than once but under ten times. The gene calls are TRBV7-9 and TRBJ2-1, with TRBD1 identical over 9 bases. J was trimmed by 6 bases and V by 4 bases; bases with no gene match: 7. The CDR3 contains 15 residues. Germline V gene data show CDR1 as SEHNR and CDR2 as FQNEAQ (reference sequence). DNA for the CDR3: TGTGCCAGCAGCTGGGGACAGGGAGGCGGCAATGAGCAGTTCTTC. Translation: CASSWGQGGGNEQFF.